This T cell receptor beta chain was observed in a study of T cell responses to AZD1222 COVID-19 vaccine. Study-level information: Second-dose intervals near 4 or 12 weeks were combined.

With 0 bases removed from V and 7 bases from J, the gap between germline ends came to 14 bases. In germline, CDR1 is SGDLS, CDR2 YYNGEE. CDR3 length: 14 amino acids. Here immunoSEQ multiplex PCR was the method, and the copy in TCRdb shows in-frame clones only, minus some. The sample carries 75,000 to 100,000 clones, about 88% recorded once. Study observations and caveats: Donors were chiefly white British, with a greater number of females, and clonal diversity was perhaps underestimated. Increased Spike-specific TCR breadth and depth were observed after two AZD1222 doses. Across spike, vaccine-associated CD4 TCRs were found, dominant at 160-218 and 743-854.

This clone was seen a few times. Its antigen is unidentified. The chain is built from TRBV9 and TRBJ2-7; D is uncertain. This material consisted of peripheral blood, taken on day 0 of AZD1222 vaccination. The TCR comes from an adult in good health. CDR3 DNA: TGTGCCAGCAGCGTAGCTTGGGCCTCTGAGGAGCAGTACTTC. Its translation is CASSVAWASEEQYF.